A selection of T cell receptor beta chains follows, all from one sample in a study of shared clonotypes between healthy human individuals. Here immunoSEQ multiplex PCR was the method, and the copy in TCRdb shows in-frame clones only, minus some. The sample gives a few million clones, just over 90% of which show up once; roughly 0.36% is in the top ten. Sequencing used naive CD4+ T cells from PBMCs. The receptor source for this set is a young man in good health. Some clones in this sample may be carry-over from other donors' samples. CDR3s include the opening cysteine and the closing phenylalanine or tryptophan. The D gene is left open where the match is weak. The size field is filled for only some rows; it gives once, few, many or a size class.

>TRBJ2-3|TRBV5-4|once|NA
TGTGCCAGCAGCTTGTTTGGGCGCCGAGGTATCACAGATACGCAGTATTTT
CASSLFGRRGITDTQYF
>TRBJ1-1|TRBV2|NA|NA
TGTGCCAGCAGGTTGGCACCGCAAACTGAAGCTTTCTTT
CASRLAPQTEAFF
>TRBJ2-4|TRBV2|NA|NA
TGTGCCAGCAGTACAGACGTCCTAGCCAAAAACATTCAGTACTTC
CASSTDVLAKNIQYF
>TRBJ2-7|TRBV4-3|NA|TRBD1
TGCGCCAGCAGCCAAGATCAAGGCCAGGGGGTGTACGAGCAGTACTTC
CASSQDQGQGVYEQYF
>TRBJ2-3|TRBV5-6|NA|TRBD2
TGTGCCAGCAGCCTACAAATAACTAGCGGGAGTGCAGATACGCAGTATTTT
CASSLQITSGSADTQYF
>TRBJ2-5|TRBV9|once|TRBD2
TGTGCCAGCAGCCGGACTAGCACTACGTACCAAGAGACCCAGTACTTC
CASSRTSTTYQETQYF
>TRBJ2-7|TRBV11-2|NA|NA
TGTGCCAGCAGCCGAGAGGAATACGAGCAGTACTTC
CASSREEYEQYF
>TRBJ2-1|TRBV10-1|NA|NA
TGCGCCAGCAGTGAGGAGGTGGGCTCCTACAATGAGCAGTTCTTC
CASSEEVGSYNEQFF
>TRBJ2-7|TRBV4-1|NA|TRBD2
TGCGCCAGCAGCCCTAGCGGGAGATACGAGCAGTACTTC
CASSPSGRYEQYF
>TRBJ2-1|TRBV19|NA|TRBD2
TGTGCCAGTAGTTCTCAGCGGGGACTGATTAATGAGCAGTTCTTC
CASSSQRGLINEQFF
>TRBJ2-1|TRBV28|NA|TRBD1
TGTGCCAGCAGAAGGACAGGTTACAATGAGCAGTTCTTC
CASRRTGYNEQFF
>TRBJ2-1|TRBV19|NA|NA
TGTGCCAGTAGTCCCGATTTCGCCTGGGACACCTACAATGAGCAGTTCTTC
CASSPDFAWDTYNEQFF
>TRBJ1-2|TRBV5-1|NA|NA
TGCGCCAGCAGCCGGGATGGCGGGGGCGAGAGTGGCTACACCTTC
CASSRDGGGESGYTF
>TRBJ2-3|TRBV6-4|NA|TRBD2
TGTGCCAGCAGCCCGGGACTAGGCTTTCAAGATACGCAGTATTTT
CASSPGLGFQDTQYF
>TRBJ1-2|TRBV5-6|NA|NA
TGTGCCAGCAGCCTCGGGACAACCTATGGCTACACCTTC
CASSLGTTYGYTF
>TRBJ2-7|TRBV11-2|NA|TRBD2
TGTGCCAGCAGCTTACAGGGCGGGGGCTACGAGCAGTACTTC
CASSLQGGGYEQYF
>TRBJ1-2|TRBV19|NA|TRBD1
TGTGCCAGTAGTATAGCCCGGACAGGGTTCTATGGCTACACCTTC
CASSIARTGFYGYTF
>TRBJ2-1|TRBV7-2|NA|TRBD2
TGTGCCAGCAGGTTGGCGGGAGGATTCTACAATGAGCAGTTCTTC
CASRLAGGFYNEQFF
>TRBJ2-7|TRBV28|few|TRBD2
TGTGCCAGCAGACTCGGTCTAGCGGGAGGCGAGCAGTACTTC
CASRLGLAGGEQYF
>TRBJ2-5|TRBV7-2|NA|NA
TGTGCCAGCAGCCCCAGGGGGGGAGGGCTCCAAGAGACCCAGTACTTC
CASSPRGGGLQETQYF
>TRBJ1-1|TRBV28|NA|TRBD1
TGTGCCAGCAGGTCCGGGACAGGGGTTACTGAAGCTTTCTTT
CASRSGTGVTEAFF
>TRBJ2-7|TRBV5-4|NA|NA
TGTGCCAGCAGCTTGATCAAGGGCTATGCCTACGAGCAGTACTTC
CASSLIKGYAYEQYF
>TRBJ2-5|TRBV5-1|NA|NA
TGCGCCAGCAGCTTGGAGGTCCGACAAGAGACCCAGTACTTC
CASSLEVRQETQYF
>TRBJ2-2|TRBV11-1|NA|NA
TGTGCCAGCAGCCCGAGTTGGAGCACCGGGGAGCTGTTTTTT
CASSPSWSTGELFF
>TRBJ2-3|TRBV29-1|NA|NA
TGCAGCGTTGCACAGACCTATAGCACAGATACGCAGTATTTT
CSVAQTYSTDTQYF
>TRBJ2-7|TRBV5-1|NA|NA
TGCGCCAGCAGCTCGCATCGCGACATCTTAATAGGTGGCTACGAGCAGTACTTC
CASSSHRDILIGGYEQYF
>TRBJ2-3|TRBV19|NA|TRBD1
TGTGCCAGTAGTAGCGACAGGGATGGAACAGATACGCAGTATTTT
CASSSDRDGTDTQYF
>TRBJ1-4|TRBV28|NA|TRBD1
TGTGCCAGCAGACGGACAGGTGGAGTGTTTTTT
CASRRTGGVFF
>TRBJ2-3|TRBV6-1|NA|TRBD1
TGTGCCAGCTTGGGACAGCTCACAGATACGCAGTATTTT
CASLGQLTDTQYF
>TRBJ2-1|TRBV11-1|NA|TRBD2
TGTGCCAGCAGCTTGGGGCGGGAGGGCCGGAGTGAGCAGTTCTTC
CASSLGREGRSEQFF
>TRBJ2-1|TRBV6-1|NA|TRBD2
TGTGCCAGCAGTGTGCGGGGGAGCTCCTACAATGAGCAGTTCTTC
CASSVRGSSYNEQFF
>TRBJ1-4|TRBV7-9|NA|NA
TGTGCCAGCAGCTACGGGATAGATCTGAATGAAAAACTGTTTTTT
CASSYGIDLNEKLFF
>TRBJ2-1|TRBV7-2|NA|TRBD2
TGTGCCAGCAGCTCTCTAGCGGGACGCTACAATGAGCAGTTCTTC
CASSSLAGRYNEQFF
>TRBJ1-4|TRBV30|NA|TRBD1
TGTGCCTGGAGTTTGACGACAGGGGGGAATGAAAAACTGTTTTTT
CAWSLTTGGNEKLFF
>TRBJ1-1|TRBV7-2|NA|NA
TGTGCCAGCAGCTTAGGCAGGCAAGCTTTCTTT
CASSLGRQAFF
>TRBJ2-1|TRBV5-1|NA|NA
TGCGCCAGCAGCTTGGCGGTAGCGGCCTACAATGAGCAGTTCTTC
CASSLAVAAYNEQFF
>TRBJ2-7|TRBV10-3|NA|NA
TGTGCCATCAGTGAGCGGCAGAGCTCCTACGAGCAGTACTTC
CAISERQSSYEQYF
>TRBJ2-5|TRBV5-1|NA|NA
TGCGCCAGCAGCGTGACTGATGAAGAGACCCAGTACTTC
CASSVTDEETQYF
>TRBJ2-2|TRBV5-1|NA|TRBD2
TGCGCCAGCAGCTTGATTAGCGGGACGGCCAACACCGGGGAGCTGTTTTTT
CASSLISGTANTGELFF
>TRBJ2-7|TRBV5-1|NA|NA
TGCGCCAGCAGCTTGGCTCCCCAGCGTTTCTCCTACGAGCAGTACTTC
CASSLAPQRFSYEQYF
>TRBJ2-7|TRBV14|NA|TRBD1
TGTGCCAGCAGTCGACAGGGGAGAACATCCTACGAGCAGTACTTC
CASSRQGRTSYEQYF
>TRBJ2-1|TRBV27|once|TRBD2
TGTGCCAGCACTTCTCTAGCGGGAGCCAATGAGCAGTTCTTC
CASTSLAGANEQFF
>TRBJ2-1|TRBV6-6|NA|TRBD1
TGTGCCAGCAGAAGACAGGGAACCTACAATGAGCAGTTCTTC
CASRRQGTYNEQFF
>TRBJ1-5|TRBV4-3|NA|NA
TGCGCCAGCAGCCAAGATCAGGGAGTTCATCAGCCCCAGCATTTT
CASSQDQGVHQPQHF
>TRBJ2-3|TRBV28|NA|NA
TGTGCCAGCAGTTTACCCCCACTCGGGGATACGCAGTATTTT
CASSLPPLGDTQYF
>TRBJ2-1|TRBV2|NA|NA
TGTGCCAGCAGTGAATCCCGGGATGAGCAGTTCTTC
CASSESRDEQFF
>TRBJ1-1|TRBV6-1|NA|NA
TGTGCCAGCAGTCCCCCCGGGGGGGAAGAAGCTTTCTTT
CASSPPGGEEAFF
>TRBJ2-3|TRBV29-1|NA|NA
TGCAGCACACTCGGAGGGCCCACAGATACGCAGTATTTT
CSTLGGPTDTQYF
>TRBJ2-5|TRBV5-6|NA|TRBD1
TGTGCCAGCAGCTCCCTCCGGGACAGGGTGTCGCAAGAGACCCAGTACTTC
CASSSLRDRVSQETQYF
>TRBJ2-1|TRBV7-2|NA|TRBD2
TGTGCCAGCAGCTTACGAGGGACTAGCGGAGTCTACAATGAGCAGTTCTTC
CASSLRGTSGVYNEQFF
>TRBJ1-1|TRBV10-2|NA|NA
TGCGCCAGCAGTTCCGGGAACACTGAAGCTTTCTTT
CASSSGNTEAFF
>TRBJ2-2|TRBV9|NA|NA
TGTGCCAGCAGCGTAACCTCAGGGACGAACACCGGGGAGCTGTTTTTT
CASSVTSGTNTGELFF
>TRBJ1-4|TRBV25-1|NA|NA
TGTGCCAGCAGTGAATATGGGACGGGCACTAATGAAAAACTGTTTTTT
CASSEYGTGTNEKLFF
>TRBJ2-7|TRBV15|NA|TRBD2
TGTGCCACCAGCAGACTAGCGGGAGGGCCTCTCGAGCAGTACTTC
CATSRLAGGPLEQYF
>TRBJ2-3|TRBV7-9|NA|TRBD2
TGTGCCAGCGCTCGCGGGAGGGCCTTAGATACGCAGTATTTT
CASARGRALDTQYF
>TRBJ1-3|TRBV5-1|NA|NA
TGCGCCAGCAGCTTGGATCCCGGGGATGGAAACACCATATATTTT
CASSLDPGDGNTIYF
>TRBJ2-2|TRBV6-5|NA|NA
TGTGCCAGCACGGACAGCGCCCGGAAGGTTCTGTTTTTT
CASTDSARKVLFF
>TRBJ2-2|TRBV27|NA|TRBD2
TGTGCCAGCAGTTTAGTGCGGGGGACCACCGGGGAGCTGTTTTTT
CASSLVRGTTGELFF